The rows below give T cell receptor beta chains drawn from one sample of a study of shared clonotypes between healthy human individuals. Sequencing used immunoSEQ multiplex PCR; TCRdb keeps in-frame clones, though not all of them. The sample lists approximately 2.5 million clones, approximately 93% seen once, with about 0.39% in the top ten. The sequencing input was naive CD4+ T cells from PBMCs. These receptors were obtained from a man aged 18-30 years in good health. Some clones in this sample may be carry-over from other donors' samples. Both conserved end residues are trimmed from each CDR3.

j_call,v_call,cdr3_aa
TRBJ2-6,TRBV1,TSRTLEGQITSGSSGANVLT
TRBJ2-7,TRBV6-6,ASRSSGGSGEQY
TRBJ1-1,TRBV19,ASSIPGGRGYTEAF
TRBJ2-5,TRBV4-3,ASSQEAGPSAQY
TRBJ2-3,TRBV5-1,ASSLGVSDTQY
TRBJ2-3,TRBV11-2,ASSLRTSASTDTQY
TRBJ1-5,TRBV18,ASSPTDQGPQH
TRBJ2-7,TRBV9,ASSPRQGDSYEQY
TRBJ2-3,TRBV5-1,ASRGLAGLGDTQY
TRBJ2-5,TRBV18,ASSPTGAETQY
TRBJ2-4,TRBV28,ASSLFSAEQNIQY
TRBJ2-7,TRBV11-3,ASSSGTGNYEQY
TRBJ1-5,TRBV27,ASSSTWLDQPQH
TRBJ2-7,TRBV28,ASSRTSGRGEQY
TRBJ2-2,TRBV5-1,ASSTWTGVGTGELF
TRBJ2-7,TRBV4-2,ASSQSEYEQY
TRBJ2-1,TRBV5-4,ASSVAYRGQYNEQF
TRBJ2-7,TRBV5-4,ASSLELAVVAGTYEQY
TRBJ2-7,TRBV7-9,ASSTRDRGQRYYEQY
TRBJ2-2,TRBV9,ASSAQPIYTGELF
TRBJ1-1,TRBV7-9,ASSLETGSEAF
TRBJ1-4,TRBV4-1,ASRPPGANNEKLF
TRBJ2-7,TRBV28,ASSDRSYEQY
TRBJ1-5,TRBV7-2,ASSRRGNQPQH
TRBJ2-7,TRBV28,ASSPGGASGTYEQY
TRBJ1-1,TRBV10-3,AISESPREWNTEAF
TRBJ2-5,TRBV6-1,ASRAGQTQETQY
TRBJ1-2,TRBV6-5,ASSSPYGYT
TRBJ2-1,TRBV4-3,ASSQGGGLVRSGQF
TRBJ2-1,TRBV4-1,ASSQIRGGSSYNEQF
TRBJ2-7,TRBV28,ASTPPGTPSYEQY
TRBJ2-1,TRBV5-1,ASSGGQGLGEQF
TRBJ2-7,TRBV25-1,ASSELSAFEQY
TRBJ2-2,TRBV7-2,ASSFGGTKLRELF
TRBJ2-7,TRBV19,ASSIVASGSTYEQY
TRBJ2-6,TRBV2,ASTPLEVFGANVLT
TRBJ2-7,TRBV6-5,ASSYIGDRAYEQY
TRBJ2-1,TRBV25-1,ASTLGSYNEQF
TRBJ1-5,TRBV28,ASSSTSGLNQPQH
TRBJ2-7,TRBV11-3,ASSLRGGPGYEQY
TRBJ2-7,TRBV5-1,ASSLGLAGESEQY
TRBJ2-1,TRBV7-3,ASSRGEQARNEQF
TRBJ1-3,TRBV28,ASSPRDGYLAIY
TRBJ1-6,TRBV28,ASSLQGAGYSPLH
TRBJ1-3,TRBV7-9,ASSRGSGNTIY
TRBJ1-3,TRBV6-1,ASSTGGSAGNTIY
TRBJ1-2,TRBV28,ASAPGGGTNYGYT
TRBJ2-7,TRBV7-2,ASSGGVYEQY
TRBJ2-5,TRBV5-4,ASSLEGSETQY
TRBJ1-5,TRBV23-1,ASSLRHGPFNQPQH
TRBJ1-3,TRBV28,ATITSRSGNTIY
TRBJ2-7,TRBV2,ASSYTGTGDEQY
TRBJ2-3,TRBV4-1,ASSTRDRGPTDTQY
TRBJ2-3,TRBV18,ASSPPRGAGGTDTQY
TRBJ2-7,TRBV27,ASSLAPGPSYEQY
TRBJ1-3,TRBV7-2,ASSFQTGRTGNTIY
TRBJ2-4,TRBV5-6,ASSLALGSIQY